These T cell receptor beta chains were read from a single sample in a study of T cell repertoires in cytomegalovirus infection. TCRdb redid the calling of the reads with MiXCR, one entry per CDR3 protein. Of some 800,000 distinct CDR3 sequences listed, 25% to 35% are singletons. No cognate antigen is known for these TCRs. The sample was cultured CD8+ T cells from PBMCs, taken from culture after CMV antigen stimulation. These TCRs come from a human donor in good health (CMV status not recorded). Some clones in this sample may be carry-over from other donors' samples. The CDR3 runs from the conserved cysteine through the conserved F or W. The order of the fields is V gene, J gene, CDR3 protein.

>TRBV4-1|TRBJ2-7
CASSQGWGANEQYF
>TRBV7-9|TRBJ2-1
CASSLEWMDEQFF
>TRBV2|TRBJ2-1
CASRQGLYNEQFF
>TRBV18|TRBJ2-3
CASSPRDRGEDTQYF
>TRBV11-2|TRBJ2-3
CASSQTGGGLDTQYF
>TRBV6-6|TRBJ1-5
CASSMGAPSSPQHF
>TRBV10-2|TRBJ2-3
CASSVDYTTDTQYF
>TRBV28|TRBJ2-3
CASKASGGVTDTQYF
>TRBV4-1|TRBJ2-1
CASSLITRGNEQFF
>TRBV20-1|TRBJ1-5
CSASSGQLSNQPQHF
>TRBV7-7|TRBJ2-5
CASSPLAGGSRETQYF
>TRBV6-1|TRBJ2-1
CASRSSGGDYEKFF
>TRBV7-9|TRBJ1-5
CASSSTGSDQPQHF
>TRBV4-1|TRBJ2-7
CASSPGTVHYEQYF
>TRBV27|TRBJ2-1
CASSPLRTGWDWNEQFF
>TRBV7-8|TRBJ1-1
CASRDRLNTEAFF
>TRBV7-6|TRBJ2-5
CASSFSRGALQETQYF
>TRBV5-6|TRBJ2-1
CASSFSGATYNEQFF
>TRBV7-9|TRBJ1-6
CASSPDRGNSPLHF
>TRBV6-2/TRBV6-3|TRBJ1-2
CASSYSGSDYGYTF
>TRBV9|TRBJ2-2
CASSGGLLAPGELFF
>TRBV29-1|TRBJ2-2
CSVEDAGRATGELFF
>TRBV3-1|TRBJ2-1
CASSQETSWISGYYNEQFF
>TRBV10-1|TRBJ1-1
CASSEFAENTEAFF
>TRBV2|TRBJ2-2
CASSGQGANPGELFF
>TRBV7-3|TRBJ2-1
CASSIQDSYNEQFF